The present T cell receptor beta chain was sequenced within a study of cytomegalovirus exposure and HLA in healthy donors. This clone was observed once. The germline V gene encodes CDR1 SGHRS and CDR2 YFSETQ. This CDR3 comprises 17 residues. Trimming removed 3 bases from V and 0 bases from J; junction bases left unmatched: 4. Use of 60 Vbeta and 13 Jbeta primers characterized the PCR. Generated by immunoSEQ multiplex PCR, the TCRdb table keeps only in-frame clones and is missing some. The table records about 260,000 clones, just under 85% of them present only once. J is TRBJ2-5 and V is TRBV5-1, with 14 bases identical to TRBD2. Sequences were obtained from PBMCs. This clonotype originated in a woman aged 40 to 55 in good health and CMV-seropositive. CDR3 nucleotides: TGCGCCAGCAGCTCGGGACTAGCGGGAGTGTACCAAGAGACCCAGTACTTC. Translation gives CASSSGLAGVYQETQYF.